Listed here are 2 T cell receptor beta chains from one sample, sequenced in a study of T cell responses to AZD1222 COVID-19 vaccine. Only in-frame clones appear in the TCRdb table, and some are missing; sequencing was by immunoSEQ multiplex PCR. Of about 46,000 clones listed, over 85% are singletons. The sample consisted of peripheral blood, taken 28 days after the second AZD1222 dose. These receptors came from an adult who received the AZD1222 COVID-19 vaccine.

The chain is built from TRBV15 and TRBJ2-2; 8 bases map to TRBD2. V trimming: 0 bases; J trimming: 1 base; junction bases outside the gene matches: 1. The CDR3 is 16 amino acids. Germline CDR1 is LNHNV and CDR2 is YYDKDF (reference sequence). This CDR3 is CATSRDAGGNTGELFF. The CDR3 DNA is TGTGCCACCAGCAGAGATGCGGGAGGGAACACCGGGGAGCTGTTTTTT.

The CDR3 loop reads CASSSGPTNTEAFF. The CDR3 DNA reads TGTGCCAGCAGCTCGGGACCTACGAACACTGAAGCTTTCTTT. V is TRBV5-8 and J is TRBJ1-1; D is perhaps TRBD1 (5 bases). Deletions cut 3 bases from V and 1 base from J, with 10 bases between. This CDR3 is built from 14 residues. In germline, CDR1 is SGHTS, CDR2 YDEGEE.